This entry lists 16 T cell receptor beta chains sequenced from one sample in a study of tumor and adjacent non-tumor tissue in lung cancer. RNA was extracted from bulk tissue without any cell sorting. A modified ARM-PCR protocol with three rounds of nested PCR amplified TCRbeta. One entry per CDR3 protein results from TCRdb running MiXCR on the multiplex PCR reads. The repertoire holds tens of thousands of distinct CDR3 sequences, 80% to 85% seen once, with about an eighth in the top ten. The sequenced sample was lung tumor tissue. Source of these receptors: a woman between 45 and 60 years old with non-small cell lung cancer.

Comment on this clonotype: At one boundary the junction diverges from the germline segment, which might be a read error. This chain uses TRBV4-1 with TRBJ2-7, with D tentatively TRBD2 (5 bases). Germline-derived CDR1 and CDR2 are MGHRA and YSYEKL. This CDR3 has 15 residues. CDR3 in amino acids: CANSQDPGFGYEPYF. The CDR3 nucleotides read TGCGCCAACAGCCAAGATCCGGGGTTCGGCTACGAGCCGTACTTC.

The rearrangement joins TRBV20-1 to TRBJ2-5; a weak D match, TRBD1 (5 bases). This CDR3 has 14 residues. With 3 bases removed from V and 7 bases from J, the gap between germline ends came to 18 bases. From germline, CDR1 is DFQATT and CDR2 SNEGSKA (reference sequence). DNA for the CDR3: TGCAGTGCTAGTCATCAACAGGAAAAAGTGACCCAGTACTTC. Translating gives CSASHQQEKVTQYF.

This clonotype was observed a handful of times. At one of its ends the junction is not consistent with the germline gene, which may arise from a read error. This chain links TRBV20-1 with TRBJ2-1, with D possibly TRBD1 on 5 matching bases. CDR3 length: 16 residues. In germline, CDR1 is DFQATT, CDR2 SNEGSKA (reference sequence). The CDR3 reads CSANRQDILSYKEQFF. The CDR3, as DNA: TGCAGTGCTAACCGTCAGGACATCCTCTCCTACAAAGAGCAGTTCTTC.

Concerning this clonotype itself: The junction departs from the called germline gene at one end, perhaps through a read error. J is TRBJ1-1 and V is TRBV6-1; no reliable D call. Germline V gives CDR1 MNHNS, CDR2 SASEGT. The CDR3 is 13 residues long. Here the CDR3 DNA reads TGTGCCAGGAGTGTACAGAGAGATACTGAAGCTTTCTTT. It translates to CARSVQRDTEAFF.

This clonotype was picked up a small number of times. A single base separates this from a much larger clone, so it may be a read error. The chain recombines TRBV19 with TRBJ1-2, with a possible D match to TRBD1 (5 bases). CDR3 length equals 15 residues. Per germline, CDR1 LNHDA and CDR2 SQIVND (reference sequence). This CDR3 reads CASTTGGGEYYGYIF. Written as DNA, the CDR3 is TGTGCCAGTACCACCGGCGGAGGGGAATACTATGGCTACATCTTC.

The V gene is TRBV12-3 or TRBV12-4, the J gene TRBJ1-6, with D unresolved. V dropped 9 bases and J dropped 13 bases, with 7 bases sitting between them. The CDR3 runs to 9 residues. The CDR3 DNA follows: TGTGCCAGTAGTCTCCCCCTCCACTTT. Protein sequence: CASSLPLHF.

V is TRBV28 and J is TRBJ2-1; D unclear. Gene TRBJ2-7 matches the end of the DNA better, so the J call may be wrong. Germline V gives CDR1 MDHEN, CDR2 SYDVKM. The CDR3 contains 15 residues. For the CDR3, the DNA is TGTGCCAGTACCGTTGACCCGGGCTCCTACAATGAGCAGTACTTC. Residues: CASTVDPGSYNEQYF.

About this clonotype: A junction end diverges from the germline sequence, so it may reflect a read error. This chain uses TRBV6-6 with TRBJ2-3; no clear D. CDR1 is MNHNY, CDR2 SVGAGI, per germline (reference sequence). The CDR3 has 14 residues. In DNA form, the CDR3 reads TGTGCCAGCAGTTTCCAGTCTTTCAGAGATACGCAGTTTTTT. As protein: CASSFQSFRDTQFF.

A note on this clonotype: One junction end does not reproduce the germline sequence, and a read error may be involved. CDR3 in amino acids: CACSLSGGLTEVFF. CDR3 DNA: TGTGCCTGCAGTTTAAGTGGCGGCCTCACTGAAGTTTTCTTT. The V call is TRBV28, the J call TRBJ1-1; D unresolved. The CDR3 runs 14 residues. The germline V gene has CDR1 MDHEN and CDR2 SYDVKM.

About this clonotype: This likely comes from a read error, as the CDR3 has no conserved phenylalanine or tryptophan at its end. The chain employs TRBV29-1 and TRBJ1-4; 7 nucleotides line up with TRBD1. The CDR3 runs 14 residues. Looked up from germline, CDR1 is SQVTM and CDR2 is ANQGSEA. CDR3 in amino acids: CCASSRDSNEKLFY. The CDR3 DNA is TGCTGCGCAAGCTCCCGGGACAGTAATGAAAAACTGTTTTAT.

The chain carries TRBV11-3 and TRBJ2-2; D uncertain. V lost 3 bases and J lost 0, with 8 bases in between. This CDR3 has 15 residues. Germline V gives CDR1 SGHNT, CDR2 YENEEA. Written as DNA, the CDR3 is TGTGCCAGCAGCTTGATAACCACGAACACCGGGGAGCTGTTTTTT. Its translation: CASSLITTNTGELFF.

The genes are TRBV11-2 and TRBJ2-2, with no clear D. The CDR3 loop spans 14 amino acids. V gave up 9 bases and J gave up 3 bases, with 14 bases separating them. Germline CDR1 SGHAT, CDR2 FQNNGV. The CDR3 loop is CASTKNWDTGELFF. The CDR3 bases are TGTGCCAGTACAAAAAACTGGGACACCGGGGAGCTGTTTTTT.

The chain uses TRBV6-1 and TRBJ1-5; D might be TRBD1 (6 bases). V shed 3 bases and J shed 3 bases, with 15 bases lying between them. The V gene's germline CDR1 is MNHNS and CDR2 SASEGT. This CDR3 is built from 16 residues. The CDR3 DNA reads TGTGCCAGCAGTGACCCAGGGGTAGGGGTCAATCAGCCCCAGCATTTT. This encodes CASSDPGVGVNQPQHF.

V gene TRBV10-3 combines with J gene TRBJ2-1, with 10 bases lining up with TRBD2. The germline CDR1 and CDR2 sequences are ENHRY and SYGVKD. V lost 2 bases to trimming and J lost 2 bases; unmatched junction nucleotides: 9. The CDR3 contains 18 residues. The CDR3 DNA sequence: TGTGCCATCAGTGAGAAGCTAGCGGGAGTAAGCCCCTACAATGAGCAGTTCTTC. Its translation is CAISEKLAGVSPYNEQFF.

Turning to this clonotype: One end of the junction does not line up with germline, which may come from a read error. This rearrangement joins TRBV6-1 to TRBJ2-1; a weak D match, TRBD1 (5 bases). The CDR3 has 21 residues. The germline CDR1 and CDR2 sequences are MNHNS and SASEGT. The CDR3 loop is CASSERRLDFLLSTAYYELFF. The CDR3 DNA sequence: TGTGCCAGCAGTGAGCGCCGGTTAGACTTCTTACTCTCGACAGCCTACTATGAGCTGTTCTTC.

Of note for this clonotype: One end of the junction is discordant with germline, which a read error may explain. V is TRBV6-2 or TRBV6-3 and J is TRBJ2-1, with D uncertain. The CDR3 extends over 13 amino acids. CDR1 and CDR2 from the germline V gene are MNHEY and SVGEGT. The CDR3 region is CASKPGSRNEQLF. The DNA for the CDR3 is TGTGCCAGCAAGCCGGGTAGTAGGAATGAGCAGTTATTC.